This T cell receptor beta chain stems from a study of blood T cell repertoires in COVID-19. Study in general: Samples representing acute and convalescent COVID-19 were sourced from the United States, Italy and Spain. Sources were T cells, B-cell-depleted T cells, or PBMCs; the material itself was cDNA or gDNA.

This clone was observed a single time. CDR3 size: 16 residues. Losses at the gene ends were 1 base for V and 6 bases for J; bases not matched to a gene: 9. Germline-derived CDR1 and CDR2 are SGDLS and YYNGEE. Original processing notes: Reference gene primers were amplified, and this amplification served to estimate nucleated cell counts. This table comes from immunoSEQ multiplex PCR, and its TCRdb copy is limited to in-frame clones, with some not included. That table furnishes V, J and clone size, whereas the DNA furnished D and trimming. The table shows 250,000 to 300,000 clones, with around 90% occurring only once.

This receptor was taken from a man aged 45-65 years with acute or convalescent COVID-19. The specimen was peripheral blood. V usage is TRBV9 and J usage is TRBJ1-4; 7 bases are a match to TRBD1. The CDR3 region is CASSVSQGYVDEKLFF. The CDR3 DNA follows: TGTGCCAGCAGCGTATCACAGGGGTATGTGGATGAAAAACTGTTTTTT.